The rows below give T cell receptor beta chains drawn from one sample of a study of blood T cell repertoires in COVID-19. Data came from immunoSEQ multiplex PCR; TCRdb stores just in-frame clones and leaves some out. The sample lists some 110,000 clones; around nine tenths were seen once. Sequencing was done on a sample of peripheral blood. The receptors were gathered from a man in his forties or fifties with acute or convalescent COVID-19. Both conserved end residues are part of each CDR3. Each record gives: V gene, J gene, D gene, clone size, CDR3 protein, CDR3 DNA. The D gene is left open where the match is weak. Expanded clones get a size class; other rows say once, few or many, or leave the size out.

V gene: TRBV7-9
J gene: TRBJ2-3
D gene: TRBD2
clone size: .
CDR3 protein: CASSLAQRGYNTDTQYF
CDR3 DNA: TGTGCCAGCAGCTTAGCTCAGCGGGGCTACAACACAGATACGCAGTATTTT

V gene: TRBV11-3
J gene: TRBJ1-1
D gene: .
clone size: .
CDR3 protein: CASSLQGQNEAFF
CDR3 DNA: TGTGCCAGCAGCCTGCAGGGACAAAATGAAGCTTTCTTT

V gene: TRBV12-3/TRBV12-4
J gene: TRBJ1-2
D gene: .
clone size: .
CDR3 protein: CASSQDRGGDYTF
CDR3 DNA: TGTGCCAGCAGCCAGGACCGTGGAGGGGACTACACCTTC

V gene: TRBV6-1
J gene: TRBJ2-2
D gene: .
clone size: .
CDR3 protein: CASSEETWAGELFF
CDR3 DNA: TGTGCCAGCAGTGAAGAGACATGGGCCGGGGAGCTGTTTTTT

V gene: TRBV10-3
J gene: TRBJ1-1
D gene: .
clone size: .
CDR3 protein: CAISDRENTEAFF
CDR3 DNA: TGTGCCATCAGTGACCGAGAGAACACTGAAGCTTTCTTT

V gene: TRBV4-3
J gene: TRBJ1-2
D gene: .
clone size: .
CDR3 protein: CASSQDKGVHGYTF
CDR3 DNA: TGCGCCAGCAGCCAAGATAAAGGGGTTCATGGCTACACCTTC

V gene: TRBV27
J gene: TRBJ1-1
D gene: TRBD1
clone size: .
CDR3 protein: CASSLLGQGTEAFF
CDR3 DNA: TGTGCCAGCAGTTTATTGGGACAGGGCACTGAAGCTTTCTTT

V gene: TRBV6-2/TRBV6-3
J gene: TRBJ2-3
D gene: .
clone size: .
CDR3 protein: CASSSPPSPTQYF
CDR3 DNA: TGTGCCAGCAGCTCCCCCCCCTCTCCGACGCAGTATTTT

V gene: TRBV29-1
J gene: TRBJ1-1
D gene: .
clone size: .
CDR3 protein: CSATGTGEAFF
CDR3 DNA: TGCAGCGCGACAGGAACAGGTGAAGCTTTCTTT

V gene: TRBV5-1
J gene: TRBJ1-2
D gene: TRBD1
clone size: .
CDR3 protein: CASSSDRVYGYTF
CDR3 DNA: TGCGCCAGCAGCTCAGACAGGGTCTATGGCTACACCTTC

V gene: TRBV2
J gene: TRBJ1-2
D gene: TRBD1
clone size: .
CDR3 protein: CASVRTGDNYGYTF
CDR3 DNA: TGTGCCAGCGTACGGACAGGGGATAACTATGGCTACACCTTC

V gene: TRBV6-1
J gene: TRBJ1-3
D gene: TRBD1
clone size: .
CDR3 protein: CASSEVVVRGLGNTIYF
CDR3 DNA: TGTGCCAGCAGTGAAGTGGTAGTCAGGGGGCTCGGAAACACCATATATTTT

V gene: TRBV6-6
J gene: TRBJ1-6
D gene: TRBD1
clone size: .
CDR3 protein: CASSYTGADSPLHF
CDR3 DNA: TGTGCCAGCAGTTACACAGGGGCGGATTCACCCCTCCACTTT

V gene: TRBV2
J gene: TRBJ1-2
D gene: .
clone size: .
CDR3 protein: CASSEATTGDYGYTF
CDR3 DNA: TGTGCCAGCAGTGAAGCCACGACGGGTGACTATGGCTACACCTTC

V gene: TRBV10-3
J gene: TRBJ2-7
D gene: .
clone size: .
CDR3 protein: CAISTRGGAGYEQYF
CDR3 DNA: TGTGCCATCAGCACCCGCGGAGGGGCGGGATACGAGCAGTACTTC

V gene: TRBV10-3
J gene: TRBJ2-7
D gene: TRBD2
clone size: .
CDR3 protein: CAISLDSGVEQYF
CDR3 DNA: TGTGCCATCAGCTTAGACAGCGGGGTCGAGCAGTACTTC

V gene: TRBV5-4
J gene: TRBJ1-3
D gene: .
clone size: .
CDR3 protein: CASRQISGNTIYF
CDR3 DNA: TGTGCCAGCAGACAGATTTCTGGAAACACCATATATTTT

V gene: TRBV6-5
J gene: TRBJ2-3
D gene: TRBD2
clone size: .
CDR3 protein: CASTGGALSTDTQYF
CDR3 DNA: TGTGCCAGCACCGGGGGGGCCCTTAGCACAGATACGCAGTATTTT

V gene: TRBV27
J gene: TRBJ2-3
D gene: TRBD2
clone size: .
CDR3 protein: CASSLSWDYRITDTQYF
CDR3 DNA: TGTGCCAGCAGTTTATCGTGGGACTACCGAATCACAGATACGCAGTATTTT

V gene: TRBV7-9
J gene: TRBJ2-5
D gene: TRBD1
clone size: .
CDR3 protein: CASSPTGGWETQYF
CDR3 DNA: TGTGCCAGCAGCCCTACAGGGGGCTGGGAGACCCAGTACTTC

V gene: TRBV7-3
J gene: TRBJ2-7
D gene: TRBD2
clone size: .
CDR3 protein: CASSSSGGPDYEQYF
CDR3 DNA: TGTGCCAGCAGTAGCAGCGGGGGCCCGGACTACGAGCAGTACTTC

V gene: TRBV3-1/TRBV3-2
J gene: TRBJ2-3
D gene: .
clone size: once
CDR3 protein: CASSQDRASGTDTQYF
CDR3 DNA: TGTGCCAGCAGCCAAGATCGGGCTAGCGGCACAGATACGCAGTATTTT

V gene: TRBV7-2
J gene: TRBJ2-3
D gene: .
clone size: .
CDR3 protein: CASSPRRGGRTDTQYF
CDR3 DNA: TGTGCCAGCAGCCCCCGGCGGGGCGGACGCACAGATACGCAGTATTTT

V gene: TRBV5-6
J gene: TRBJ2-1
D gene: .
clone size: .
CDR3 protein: CASSLPGNNEQFF
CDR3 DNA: TGTGCCAGCAGCTTACCGGGAAACAATGAGCAGTTCTTC

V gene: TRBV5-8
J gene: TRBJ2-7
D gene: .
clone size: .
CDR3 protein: CASSLGHQRNYEQYF
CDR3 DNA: TGTGCCAGCAGCTTGGGGCACCAGCGGAACTACGAGCAGTACTTC

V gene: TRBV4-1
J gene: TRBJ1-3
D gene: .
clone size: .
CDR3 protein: CASSQEFWGVGNTIYF
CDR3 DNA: TGCGCCAGCAGCCAAGAATTCTGGGGGGTCGGGAACACCATATATTTT

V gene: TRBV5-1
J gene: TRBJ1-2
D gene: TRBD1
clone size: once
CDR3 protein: CASSYGGRQGHGYTF
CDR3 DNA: TGCGCCAGCAGCTATGGGGGCCGACAGGGACATGGCTACACCTTC

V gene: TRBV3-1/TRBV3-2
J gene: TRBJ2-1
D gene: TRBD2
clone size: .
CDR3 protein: CASSQDELAGREQFF
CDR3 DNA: TGTGCCAGCAGCCAAGACGAACTAGCGGGACGAGAGCAGTTCTTC

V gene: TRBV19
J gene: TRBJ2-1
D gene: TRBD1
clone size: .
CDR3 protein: CASSIDGTASSYNEQFF
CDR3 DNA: TGTGCCAGTAGTATAGACGGGACAGCCAGCTCCTACAATGAGCAGTTCTTC

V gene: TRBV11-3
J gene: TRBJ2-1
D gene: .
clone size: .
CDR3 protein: CASSLGRGGAPNVDEQFF
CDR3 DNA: TGTGCCAGCAGCTTAGGGAGGGGAGGTGCCCCAAATGTAGATGAGCAGTTCTTC

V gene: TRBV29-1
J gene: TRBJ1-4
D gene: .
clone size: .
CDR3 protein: CSVEPRGGEKLFF
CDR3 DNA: TGCAGCGTTGAGCCCAGGGGAGGGGAAAAACTGTTTTTT

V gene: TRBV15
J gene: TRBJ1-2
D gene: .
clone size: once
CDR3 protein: CATSREGVYGYTF
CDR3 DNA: TGTGCCACCAGCAGAGAGGGAGTCTATGGCTACACCTTC

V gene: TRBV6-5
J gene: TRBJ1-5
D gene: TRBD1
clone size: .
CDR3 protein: CASSYQGQADQPQHF
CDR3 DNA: TGTGCCAGCAGTTACCAGGGACAGGCGGATCAGCCCCAGCATTTT

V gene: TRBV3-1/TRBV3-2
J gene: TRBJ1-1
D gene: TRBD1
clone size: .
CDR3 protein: CASSPATGLNTEAFF
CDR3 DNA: TGTGCCAGCAGCCCTGCGACAGGGTTAAACACTGAAGCTTTCTTT

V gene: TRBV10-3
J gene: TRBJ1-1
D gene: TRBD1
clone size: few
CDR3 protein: CAISEPGQPTNTEAFF
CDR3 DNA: TGTGCCATCAGTGAGCCGGGACAGCCGACGAACACTGAAGCTTTCTTT

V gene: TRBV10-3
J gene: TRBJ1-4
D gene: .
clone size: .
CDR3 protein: CAISWGGKTNEKLFF
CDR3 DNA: TGTGCCATCAGTTGGGGGGGGAAAACTAATGAAAAACTGTTTTTT

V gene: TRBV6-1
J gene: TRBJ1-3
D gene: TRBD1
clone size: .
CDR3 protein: CASSDLKQGLGNTIYF
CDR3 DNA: TGTGCCAGCAGTGATTTAAAACAGGGGCTTGGAAACACCATATATTTT

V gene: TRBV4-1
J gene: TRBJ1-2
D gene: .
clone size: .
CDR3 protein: CASSQDWDNYYGYTF
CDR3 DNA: TGCGCCAGCAGCCAAGATTGGGACAACTACTATGGCTACACCTTC

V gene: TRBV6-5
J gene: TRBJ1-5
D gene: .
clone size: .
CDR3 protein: CASSYSSVGGNQPQHF
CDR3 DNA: TGTGCCAGCAGTTACTCTTCTGTAGGGGGCAATCAGCCCCAGCATTTT

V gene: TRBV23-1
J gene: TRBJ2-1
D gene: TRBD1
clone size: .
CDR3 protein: CASHGTGFFEQFF
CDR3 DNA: TGCGCCAGTCACGGGACAGGGTTTTTTGAGCAGTTCTTC

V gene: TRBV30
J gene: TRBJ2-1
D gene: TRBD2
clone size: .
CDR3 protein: CAGREGNYNEQFF
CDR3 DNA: TGTGCCGGCCGGGAGGGGAACTACAATGAGCAGTTCTTC

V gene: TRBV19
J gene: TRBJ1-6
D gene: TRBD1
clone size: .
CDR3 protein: CASSTEGARNSPLHF
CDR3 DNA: TGTGCCAGTAGTACGGAGGGGGCGCGGAATTCACCCCTCCACTTT

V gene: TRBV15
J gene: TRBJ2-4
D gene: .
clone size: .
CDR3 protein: CATSSGASKNIQYF
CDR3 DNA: TGTGCCACCAGCAGTGGGGCGTCCAAAAACATTCAGTACTTC

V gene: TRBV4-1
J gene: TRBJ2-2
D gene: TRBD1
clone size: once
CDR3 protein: CASSPRLTGVTGELFF
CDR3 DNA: TGCGCCAGCAGCCCCCGGTTGACAGGGGTCACCGGGGAGCTGTTTTTT

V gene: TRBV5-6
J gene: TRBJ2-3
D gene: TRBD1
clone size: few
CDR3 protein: CASSLATGRKDTQYF
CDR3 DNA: TGTGCCAGCAGCTTGGCGACAGGGCGGAAAGATACGCAGTATTTT

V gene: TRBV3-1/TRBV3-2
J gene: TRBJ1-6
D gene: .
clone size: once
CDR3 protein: CASSQGSSYNSPLHF
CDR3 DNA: TGTGCCAGCAGCCAGGGGAGCTCCTATAATTCACCCCTCCACTTT

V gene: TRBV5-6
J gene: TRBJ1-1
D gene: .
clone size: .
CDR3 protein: CASSFGGNTEAFF
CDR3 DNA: TGTGCCAGCAGCTTCGGTGGGAACACTGAAGCTTTCTTT